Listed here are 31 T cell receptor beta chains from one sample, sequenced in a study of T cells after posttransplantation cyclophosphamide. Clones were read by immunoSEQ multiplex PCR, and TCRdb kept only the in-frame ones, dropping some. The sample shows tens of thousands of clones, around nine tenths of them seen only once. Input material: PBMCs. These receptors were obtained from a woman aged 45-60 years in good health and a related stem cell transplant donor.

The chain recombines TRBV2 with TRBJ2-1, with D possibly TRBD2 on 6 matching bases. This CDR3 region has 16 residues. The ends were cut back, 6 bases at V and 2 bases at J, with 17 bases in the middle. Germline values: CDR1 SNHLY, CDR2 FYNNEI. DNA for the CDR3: TGTGCCAGCAGAGAGGTGGGCGGGGCTACCTACAATGAGCAGTTCTTC. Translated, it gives CASREVGGATYNEQFF.

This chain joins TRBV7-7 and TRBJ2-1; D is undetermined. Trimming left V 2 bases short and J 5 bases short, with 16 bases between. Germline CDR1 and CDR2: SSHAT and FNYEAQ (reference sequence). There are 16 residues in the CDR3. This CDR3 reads CASSLKMGQPNNEQFF. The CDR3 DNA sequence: TGTGCCAGCAGCTTAAAAATGGGCCAGCCTAACAATGAGCAGTTCTTC. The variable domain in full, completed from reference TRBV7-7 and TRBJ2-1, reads GAGVSQSPRYKVTKRGQDVTLRCDPISSHATLYWYQQALGQGPEFLTYFNYEAQPDKSGLPSDRFSAERPEGSISTLTIQRTEQRDSAMYRCASSLKMGQPNNEQFFGPGTRLTVL.

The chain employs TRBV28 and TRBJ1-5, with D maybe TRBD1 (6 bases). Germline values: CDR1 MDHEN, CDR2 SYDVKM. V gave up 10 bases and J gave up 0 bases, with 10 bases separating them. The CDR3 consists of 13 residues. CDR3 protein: CATNRDSNQPQHF. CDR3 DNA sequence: TGTGCCACCAACAGGGATAGCAATCAGCCCCAGCATTTT.

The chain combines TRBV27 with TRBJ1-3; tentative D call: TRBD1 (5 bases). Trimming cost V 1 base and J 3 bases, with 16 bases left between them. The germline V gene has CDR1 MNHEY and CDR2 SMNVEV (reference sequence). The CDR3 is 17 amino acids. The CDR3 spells CASSLYPGEDYGNTIYF. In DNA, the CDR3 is TGTGCCAGCAGTTTATATCCGGGGGAGGATTATGGAAACACCATATATTTT.

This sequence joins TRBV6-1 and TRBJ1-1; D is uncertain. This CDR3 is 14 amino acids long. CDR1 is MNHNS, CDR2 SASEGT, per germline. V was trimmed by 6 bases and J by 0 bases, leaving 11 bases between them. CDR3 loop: CASRPSGLNTEAFF. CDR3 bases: TGTGCCAGCAGGCCGTCGGGGTTGAACACTGAAGCTTTCTTT.

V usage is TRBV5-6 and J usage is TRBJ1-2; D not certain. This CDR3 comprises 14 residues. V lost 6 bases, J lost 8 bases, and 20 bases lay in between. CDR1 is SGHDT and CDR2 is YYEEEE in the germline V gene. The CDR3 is CASTVLASAGGYTF. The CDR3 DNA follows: TGTGCCAGCACCGTGCTAGCATCGGCCGGCGGCTACACCTTC.

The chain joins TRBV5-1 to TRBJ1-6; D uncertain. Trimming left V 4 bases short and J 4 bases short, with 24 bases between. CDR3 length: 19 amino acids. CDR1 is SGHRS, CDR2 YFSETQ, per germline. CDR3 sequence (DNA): TGCGCCAGCAGCCAACCACCGGGAGCCGGAGATTTATATAATTCACCCCTCCACTTT. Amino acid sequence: CASSQPPGAGDLYNSPLHF.

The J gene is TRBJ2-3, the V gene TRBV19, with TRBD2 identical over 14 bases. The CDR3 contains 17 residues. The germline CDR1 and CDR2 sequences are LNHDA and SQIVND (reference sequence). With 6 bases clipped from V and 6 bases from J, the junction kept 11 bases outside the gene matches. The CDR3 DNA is TGTGCCAGTAGCACCTCGGGACTAGCGGGAGTAGTGGATACGCAGTATTTT. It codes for CASSTSGLAGVVDTQYF.

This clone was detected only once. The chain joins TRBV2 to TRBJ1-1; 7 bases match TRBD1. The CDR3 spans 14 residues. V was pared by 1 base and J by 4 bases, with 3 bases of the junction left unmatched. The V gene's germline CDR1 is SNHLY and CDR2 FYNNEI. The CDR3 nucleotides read TGTGCCAGCAGTGAAGGGGCAGGGGGCACTGAAGCTTTCTTT. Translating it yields CASSEGAGGTEAFF. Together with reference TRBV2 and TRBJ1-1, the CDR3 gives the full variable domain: EPEVTQTPSHQVTQMGQEVILRCVPISNHLYFYWYRQILGQKVEFLVSFYNNEISEKSEIFDDQFSVERPDGSNFTLKIRSTKLEDSAMYFCASSEGAGGTEAFFGQGTRLTVV.

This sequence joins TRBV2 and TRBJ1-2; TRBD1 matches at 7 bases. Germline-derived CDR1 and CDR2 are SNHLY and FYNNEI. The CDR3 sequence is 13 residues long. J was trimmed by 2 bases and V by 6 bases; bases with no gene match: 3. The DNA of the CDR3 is TGTGCCAGCAGCGGGGACAGCAACTATGGCTACACCTTC. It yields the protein CASSGDSNYGYTF.

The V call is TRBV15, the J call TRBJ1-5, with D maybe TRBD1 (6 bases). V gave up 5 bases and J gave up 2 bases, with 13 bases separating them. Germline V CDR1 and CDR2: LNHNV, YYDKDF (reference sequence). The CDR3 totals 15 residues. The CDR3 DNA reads TGTGCCACCAGCCGGGTAGGGGGGGGCAATCAGCCCCAGCATTTT. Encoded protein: CATSRVGGGNQPQHF.

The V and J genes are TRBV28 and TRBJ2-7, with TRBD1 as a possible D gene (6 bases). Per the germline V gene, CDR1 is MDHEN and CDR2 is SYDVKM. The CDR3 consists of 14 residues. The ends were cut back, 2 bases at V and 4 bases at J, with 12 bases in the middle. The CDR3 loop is CASSLPQGKYEQYF. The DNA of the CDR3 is TGTGCCAGCAGTTTACCCCAGGGGAAGTACGAGCAGTACTTC.

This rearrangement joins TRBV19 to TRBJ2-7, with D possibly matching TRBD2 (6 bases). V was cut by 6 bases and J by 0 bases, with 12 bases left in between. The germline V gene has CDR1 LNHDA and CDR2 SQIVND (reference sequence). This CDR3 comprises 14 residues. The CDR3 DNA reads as TGTGCCAGTAGCGGGAGTCCTTCCTCCTACGAGCAGTACTTC. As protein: CASSGSPSSYEQYF.

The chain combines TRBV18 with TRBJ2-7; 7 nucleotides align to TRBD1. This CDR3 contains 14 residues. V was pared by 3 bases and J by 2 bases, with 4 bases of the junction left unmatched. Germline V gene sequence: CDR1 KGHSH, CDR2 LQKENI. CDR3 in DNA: TGTGCCAGCTCACCGGGGACAGAGCCCTACGAGCAGTACTTC. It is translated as CASSPGTEPYEQYF.

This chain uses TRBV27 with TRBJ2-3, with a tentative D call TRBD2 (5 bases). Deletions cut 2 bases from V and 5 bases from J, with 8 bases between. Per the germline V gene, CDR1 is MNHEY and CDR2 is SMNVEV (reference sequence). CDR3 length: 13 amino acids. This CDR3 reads CASSLLGGDTQYF. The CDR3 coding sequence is TGTGCCAGCAGTTTACTCGGAGGAGATACGCAGTATTTT.

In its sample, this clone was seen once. The DNA of the CDR3 is TGCGCCAGCAGCCAAGGGTCGGGGGATAACGAAAAACTGTTTTTT. Protein: CASSQGSGDNEKLFF. The genes are TRBV4-1 and TRBJ1-4; D possibly corresponds to TRBD1 (5 bases). The CDR3 sequence is 15 residues long. Trimming removed 1 base from V and 8 bases from J, with 14 bases in between. Germline lookup yields CDR1 MGHRA and CDR2 YSYEKL.

The CDR3 loop reads CASSNPPGASPLHF. CDR3 nucleotides: TGTGCCAGCAGCAACCCCCCTGGGGCCTCACCCCTCCACTTT. The V call is TRBV11-2, the J call TRBJ1-6; weak D call: TRBD1 (5 bases). Trimming pared 5 bases from V and 10 bases from J, leaving 15 bases between. The CDR3 runs to 14 residues. The V gene's germline CDR1 is SGHAT and CDR2 FQNNGV.

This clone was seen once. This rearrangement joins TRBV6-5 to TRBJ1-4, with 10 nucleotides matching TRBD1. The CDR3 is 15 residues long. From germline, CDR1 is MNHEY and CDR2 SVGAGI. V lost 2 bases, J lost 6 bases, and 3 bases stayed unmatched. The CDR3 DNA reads TGTGCCAGCAGTTACGCCGGGACAGGGGATGAAAAACTGTTTTTT. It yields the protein CASSYAGTGDEKLFF.

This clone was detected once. This CDR3 is CASSPDMNTEAFF. The CDR3 nucleotides read TGCGCCAGCAGCCCCGACATGAACACTGAAGCTTTCTTT. V is TRBV5-1 and J is TRBJ1-1; D not certain. Per germline, CDR1 SGHRS and CDR2 YFSETQ. The V gene lost 4 bases and the J gene lost 0 bases, with 7 bases spanning the gap. This CDR3 is 13 amino acids long. The whole variable domain, filled in from reference TRBV5-1 and TRBJ1-1, reads KAGVTQTPRYLIKTRGQQVTLSCSPISGHRSVSWYQQTPGQGLQFLFEYFSETQRNKGNFPGRFSGRQFSNSRSEMNVSTLELGDSALYLCASSPDMNTEAFFGQGTRLTVV.

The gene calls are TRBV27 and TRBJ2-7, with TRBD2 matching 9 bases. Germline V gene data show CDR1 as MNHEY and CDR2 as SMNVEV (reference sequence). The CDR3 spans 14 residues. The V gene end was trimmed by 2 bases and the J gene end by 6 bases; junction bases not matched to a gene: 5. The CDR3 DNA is TGTGCCAGCAGTTTAGTCCTAGCGGGACGCGAGCAGTACTTC. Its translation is CASSLVLAGREQYF.

In nucleotides, the CDR3 is TGTGCCAGCAGCACGCGGACAGGGGGGCAGCCCCAGCATTTT. Residues: CASSTRTGGQPQHF. The gene calls are TRBV21-1 and TRBJ1-5; the table names TRBD1, a call not compared with the DNA. TRBV21-1 has pseudogene status. The CDR3 is 14 residues long.

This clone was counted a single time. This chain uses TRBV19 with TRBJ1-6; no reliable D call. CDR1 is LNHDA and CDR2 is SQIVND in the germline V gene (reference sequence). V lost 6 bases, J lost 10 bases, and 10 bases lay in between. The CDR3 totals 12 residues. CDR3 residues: CASRKQSSPLHF. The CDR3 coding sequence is TGTGCCAGTAGAAAACAGAGCTCACCCCTCCACTTT.

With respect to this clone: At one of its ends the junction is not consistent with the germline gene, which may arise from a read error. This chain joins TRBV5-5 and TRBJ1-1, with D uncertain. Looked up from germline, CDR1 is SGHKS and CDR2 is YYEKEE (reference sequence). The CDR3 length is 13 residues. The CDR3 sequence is CASSLAVITGAFF. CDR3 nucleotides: TGTGCCAGCAGCTTGGCCGTTATAACTGGAGCTTTCTTT.

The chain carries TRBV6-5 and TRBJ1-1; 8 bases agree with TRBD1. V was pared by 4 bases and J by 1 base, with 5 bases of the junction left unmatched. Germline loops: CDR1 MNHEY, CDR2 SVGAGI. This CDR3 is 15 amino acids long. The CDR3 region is CASSLAGTGNTEAFF. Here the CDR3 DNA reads TGTGCCAGCAGTTTAGCCGGGACAGGGAACACTGAAGCTTTCTTT.

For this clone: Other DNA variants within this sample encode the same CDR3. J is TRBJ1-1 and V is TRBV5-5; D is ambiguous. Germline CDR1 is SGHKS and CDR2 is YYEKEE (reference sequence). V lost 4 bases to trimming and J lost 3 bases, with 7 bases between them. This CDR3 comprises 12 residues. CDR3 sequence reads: CASSLGDTEAFF. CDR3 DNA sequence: TGTGCCAGCAGCCTCGGGGACACTGAAGCTTTCTTT.

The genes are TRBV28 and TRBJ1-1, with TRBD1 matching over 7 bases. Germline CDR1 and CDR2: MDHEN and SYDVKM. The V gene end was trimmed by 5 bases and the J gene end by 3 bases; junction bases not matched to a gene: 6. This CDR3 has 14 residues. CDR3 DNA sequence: TGTGCCAGCAGTGACAGGGTAGGATACACTGAAGCTTTCTTT. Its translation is CASSDRVGYTEAFF.

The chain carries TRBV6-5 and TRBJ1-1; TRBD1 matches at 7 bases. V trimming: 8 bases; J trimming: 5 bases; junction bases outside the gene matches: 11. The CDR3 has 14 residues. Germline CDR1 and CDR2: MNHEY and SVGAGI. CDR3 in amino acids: CASGDREGSTEAFF. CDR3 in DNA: TGTGCCAGCGGAGACAGGGAAGGAAGTACTGAAGCTTTCTTT.

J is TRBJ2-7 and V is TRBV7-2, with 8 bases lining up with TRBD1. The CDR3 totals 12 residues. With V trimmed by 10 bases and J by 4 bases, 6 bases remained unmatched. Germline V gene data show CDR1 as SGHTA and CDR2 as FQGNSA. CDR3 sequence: CATPRGQYEQYF. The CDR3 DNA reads TGTGCCACCCCCAGGGGGCAATACGAGCAGTACTTC.

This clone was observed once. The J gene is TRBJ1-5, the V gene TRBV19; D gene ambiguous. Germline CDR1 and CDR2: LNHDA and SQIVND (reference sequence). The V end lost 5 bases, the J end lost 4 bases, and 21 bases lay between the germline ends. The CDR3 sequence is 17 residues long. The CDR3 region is CASSRLPEDAANQPQHF. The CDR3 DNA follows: TGTGCCAGTAGTCGCCTCCCCGAGGATGCAGCAAATCAGCCCCAGCATTTT. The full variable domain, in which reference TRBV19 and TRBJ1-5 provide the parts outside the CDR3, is DGGITQSPKYLFRKEGQNVTLSCEQNLNHDAMYWYRQDPGQGLRLIYYSQIVNDFQKGDIAEGYSVSREKKESFPLTVTSAQKNPTAFYLCASSRLPEDAANQPQHFGDGTRLSIL.

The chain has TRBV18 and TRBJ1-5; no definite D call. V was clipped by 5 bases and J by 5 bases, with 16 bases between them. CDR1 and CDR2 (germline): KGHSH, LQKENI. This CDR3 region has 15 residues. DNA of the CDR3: TGTGCCAGCTCAAGAGGACCAGGACTGGATCAGCCCCAGCATTTT. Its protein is CASSRGPGLDQPQHF.

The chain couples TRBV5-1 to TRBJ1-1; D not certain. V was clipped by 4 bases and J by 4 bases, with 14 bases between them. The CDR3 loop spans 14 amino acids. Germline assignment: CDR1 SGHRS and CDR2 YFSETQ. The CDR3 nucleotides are TGCGCCAGCAGCCTAAGCTCGGAGTCCACTGAAGCTTTCTTT. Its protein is CASSLSSESTEAFF.